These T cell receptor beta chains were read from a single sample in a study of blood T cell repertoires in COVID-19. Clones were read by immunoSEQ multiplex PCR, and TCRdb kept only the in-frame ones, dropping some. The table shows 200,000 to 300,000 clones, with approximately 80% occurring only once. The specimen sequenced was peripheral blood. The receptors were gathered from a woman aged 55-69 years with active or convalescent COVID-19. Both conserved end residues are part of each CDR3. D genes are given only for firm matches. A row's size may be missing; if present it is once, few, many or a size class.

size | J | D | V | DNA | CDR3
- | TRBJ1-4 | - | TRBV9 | TGTGCCAGCAGCTTGACGGACAGCCCCGGAGAAAAACTGTTTTTT | CASSLTDSPGEKLFF
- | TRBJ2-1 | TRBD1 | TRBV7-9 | TGTGCCAGCAGCGTTCTAGGACAGGGTAACAATGAGCAGTTCTTC | CASSVLGQGNNEQFF
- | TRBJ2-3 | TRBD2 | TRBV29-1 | TGCAGCGTTGATCCCGTGGGGGAGCGCGGGGGGGAAGATACGCAGTATTTT | CSVDPVGERGGEDTQYF
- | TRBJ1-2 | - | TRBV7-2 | TGTGCCAGCAGCTTAATATGGCAGGGTGACTATGGCTACACCTTC | CASSLIWQGDYGYTF
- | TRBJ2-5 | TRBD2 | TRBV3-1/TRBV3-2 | TGTGCCAGCAGCCAAGACGGGTCGGGGGGTGAGGAGACCCAGTACTTC | CASSQDGSGGEETQYF
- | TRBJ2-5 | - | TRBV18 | TGTGCCAGCTCACCGCCCAGTCAAGAGACCCAGTACTTC | CASSPPSQETQYF
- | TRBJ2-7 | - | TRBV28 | TGTGCCAGCAGGACCTCAGGGACTTGGTACGAGCAGTACTTC | CASRTSGTWYEQYF
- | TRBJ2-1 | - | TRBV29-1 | TGCAGCGTTGACCAGAGTGGTAGGGGGGAGCAGTTCTTC | CSVDQSGRGEQFF
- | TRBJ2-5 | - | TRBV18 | TGTGCCAGCTCACCACTCTCCGGCAGGGGTAGGAGAGAGACCCAGTACTTC | CASSPLSGRGRRETQYF
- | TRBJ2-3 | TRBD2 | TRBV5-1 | TGCGCCAGCAGCCTGACTAGCGGGTACACAGATACGCAGTATTTT | CASSLTSGYTDTQYF
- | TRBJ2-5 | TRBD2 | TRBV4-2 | TGTGCCAGCAGCCAACTTACTAGCGGGGGGGAGACCCAGTACTTC | CASSQLTSGGETQYF
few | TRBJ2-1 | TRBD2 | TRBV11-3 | TGTGCCAGCAGCTTAGTCGCAGGACTAGCGGGAGCGGGGCAGTTCTTC | CASSLVAGLAGAGQFF
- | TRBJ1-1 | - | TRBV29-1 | TGCAGCGTTGGTTATAACACTGAAGCTTTCTTT | CSVGYNTEAFF
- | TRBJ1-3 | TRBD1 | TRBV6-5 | TGTGCCAGCAGTCCCCGGACAGGATTTGGAAACACCATATATTTT | CASSPRTGFGNTIYF
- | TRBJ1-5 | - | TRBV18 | TGTGCCAGCTCACCGCTGGGGGTAGGGGAGGTCAGCGGTCAGCCCCAGCATTTT | CASSPLGVGEVSGQPQHF
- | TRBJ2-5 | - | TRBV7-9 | TGTGCCAGCAGCTTGTGGAGACGGACTACCCAAGAGACCCAGTACTTC | CASSLWRRTTQETQYF
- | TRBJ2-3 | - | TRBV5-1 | TGCGCCAGCAGCTTGCACGGGAACACAGATACGCAGTATTTT | CASSLHGNTDTQYF
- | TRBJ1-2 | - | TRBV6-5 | TGTGCCAGCAGTTACCGTACCAGGGGAAACTATGGCTACACCTTC | CASSYRTRGNYGYTF
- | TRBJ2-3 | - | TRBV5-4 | TGTGCCAGCAGCCTACGAACCTATACTAGCACAGATACGCAGTATTTT | CASSLRTYTSTDTQYF
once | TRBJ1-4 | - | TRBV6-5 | TGTGCCAGCAGTTACACGCAGACACACGGTGAAAAACTGTTTTTT | CASSYTQTHGEKLFF
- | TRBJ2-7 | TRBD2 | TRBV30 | TGTGCCTGGAGCAGGACTAGCGGGAGCCAAGAGCAGTACTTC | CAWSRTSGSQEQYF
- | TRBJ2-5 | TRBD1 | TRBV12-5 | TGTGCTAGTGGCCCGACAGGGGGCTTAAGGGAGACCCAGTACTTC | CASGPTGGLRETQYF
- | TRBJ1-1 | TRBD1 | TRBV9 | TGTGCCAGCAGCGGACGGACAGGGCGGGCTAACACTGAAGCTTTCTTT | CASSGRTGRANTEAFF
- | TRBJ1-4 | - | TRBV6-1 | TGTGCCAGCAGTGATGTAGGGGCGCCCGCAACTAATGAAAAACTGTTTTTT | CASSDVGAPATNEKLFF
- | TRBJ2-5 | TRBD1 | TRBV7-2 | TGTGCCAGCAGTCTGGTGGACAGGGTCGGGTTTCAAGAGACCCAGTACTTC | CASSLVDRVGFQETQYF